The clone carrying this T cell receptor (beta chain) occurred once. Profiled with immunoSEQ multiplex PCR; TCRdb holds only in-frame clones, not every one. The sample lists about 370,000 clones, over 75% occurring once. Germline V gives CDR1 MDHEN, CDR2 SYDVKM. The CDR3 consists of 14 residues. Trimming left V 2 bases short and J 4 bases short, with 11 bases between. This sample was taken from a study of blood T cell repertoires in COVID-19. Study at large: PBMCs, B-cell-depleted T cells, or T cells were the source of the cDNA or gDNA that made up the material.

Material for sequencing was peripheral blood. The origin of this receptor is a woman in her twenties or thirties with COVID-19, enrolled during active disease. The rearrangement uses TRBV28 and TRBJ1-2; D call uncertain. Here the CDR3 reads CASSLLRRAYGYTF. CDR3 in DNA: TGTGCCAGCAGTTTACTCAGGAGGGCCTATGGCTACACCTTC.